This passage covers 31 T cell receptor beta chains from one sample sequenced in a study of blood T cell repertoires in COVID-19. The method was immunoSEQ multiplex PCR; TCRdb's version includes in-frame clones alone and lacks a portion of them. The table lists tens of thousands of clones, around nine tenths of them singletons, with around 1.3% in the top ten. Sequencing was carried out using peripheral blood. The source of these receptors is a man aged 60 to 75 with acute or convalescent COVID-19.

The chain links TRBV5-1 to TRBJ2-1; 9 bases line up with TRBD2. The CDR3 spans 16 residues. Per the germline V gene, CDR1 is SGHRS and CDR2 is YFSETQ. V trimming: 1 base; J trimming: 0 bases; junction bases outside the gene matches: 2. The CDR3 region is CASSLLAGASYNEQFF. The CDR3, as DNA: TGCGCCAGCAGCTTGTTAGCGGGGGCCTCCTACAATGAGCAGTTCTTC.

The rearrangement joins TRBV7-9 to TRBJ1-2, with D possibly TRBD1 on 6 matching bases. V gave up 5 bases and J gave up 6 bases, with 13 bases separating them. The germline V gene has CDR1 SEHNR and CDR2 FQNEAQ (reference sequence). The CDR3 consists of 13 residues. CDR3 sequence: CASSPPGVDGYTF. The CDR3 coding sequence is TGTGCCAGCAGCCCCCCAGGGGTCGATGGCTACACCTTC.

The J gene is TRBJ1-1, the V gene TRBV10-1; 7 bases are shared with TRBD1. The trim removed 3 bases at V and 7 bases at J, leaving 11 bases unmatched. The CDR3 totals 15 residues. Germline CDR1 WNHNN, CDR2 SYGVQD (reference sequence). In nucleotides, the CDR3 is TGCGCCAGCAGTGACAAACAGGGGCGGACTTTTGAAGCTTTCTTT. This encodes CASSDKQGRTFEAFF.

V and J are TRBV6-1 and TRBJ2-3; 8 bases map to TRBD2. The CDR3 has 16 amino acids. V lost 4 bases to trimming and J lost 1 base; unmatched junction nucleotides: 7. CDR1 MNHNS and CDR2 SASEGT come from the germline V gene. In DNA, the CDR3 is TGTGCCAGCAGTGGATTCGGGGGGGGCGGCACAGATACGCAGTATTTT. Its translation is CASSGFGGGGTDTQYF.

This clone was recorded a few times. This chain joins TRBV6-5 and TRBJ1-5; 10 bases agree with TRBD1. Losses at the gene ends were 7 bases for V and 6 bases for J; bases not matched to a gene: 9. The length of the CDR3 is 15 residues. Germline assignment: CDR1 MNHEY and CDR2 SVGAGI. The CDR3 DNA is TGTGCCAGCACCCAGACAGGGGGCTTCGGTCAGCCCCAGCATTTT. It is translated as CASTQTGGFGQPQHF.

The chain has TRBV28 and TRBJ2-7, with D possibly being TRBD2 (5 bases). The CDR3 spans 15 residues. Germline V gene data show CDR1 as MDHEN and CDR2 as SYDVKM. V was shortened by 4 bases and J by 7 bases, with 20 bases between the two germline ends. For the CDR3, the DNA is TGTGCCAGCAGTTCTCCCCCCAAGGTCCCGGGGGAGCAGTACTTC. It is translated as CASSSPPKVPGEQYF.

This clone was seen a single time. The V call is TRBV4-2, the J call TRBJ2-7; D not certain. The CDR3 covers 13 residues. Germline CDR1 LGHNA, CDR2 YNFKEQ. The V end lost 8 bases, the J end lost 4 bases, and 15 bases lay between the germline ends. The CDR3 loop reads CASGATDRYEQYF. The CDR3 DNA follows: TGTGCCAGCGGAGCAACCGATCGGTACGAGCAGTACTTC.

The rearrangement joins TRBV6-6 to TRBJ1-1, with D possibly being TRBD1 (6 bases). In germline, CDR1 is MNHNY, CDR2 SVGAGI (reference sequence). Trimming left V 4 bases short and J 5 bases short, with 20 bases between. The CDR3 has 16 amino acids. In nucleotides, the CDR3 is TGTGCCAGCAGTTCCCGACAGGCTAATAGGGGGACTGAAGCTTTCTTT. Translating gives CASSSRQANRGTEAFF.

Concerning this clone: The germline gene is not matched at one end of the junction; a read error may be the cause. V usage is TRBV7-9 and J usage is TRBJ1-1, with 7 bases aligning to TRBD1. Germline CDR1 and CDR2: SEHNR and FQNEAQ (reference sequence). CDR3 length: 12 amino acids. Here the CDR3 DNA reads TGTGCCAGCAGCCCAGGGGGGCCTGAGGCTTTCTTT. This translates into CASSPGGPEAFF.

The rearrangement joins TRBV5-1 to TRBJ2-1; D possibly corresponds to TRBD2 (5 bases). The CDR3 spans 20 residues. Trimming took 5 bases from V and 4 from J, leaving 31 bases between them. CDR1 SGHRS and CDR2 YFSETQ come from the germline V gene. CDR3 loop: CASRVFSFFSTGSEYNEQFF. The CDR3 bases are TGCGCCAGCAGGGTGTTTAGTTTCTTCAGCACGGGGTCCGAATACAATGAGCAGTTCTTC.

The rearrangement joins TRBV3-1 (or the pseudogene TRBV3-2) to TRBJ2-6; TRBD1 matches 11 bases. The CDR3 has 17 amino acids. Trimming took 4 bases from V and 4 from J; bases not matched to a gene: 6. Germline V gene sequence: CDR1 LGHDT, CDR2 YNNKEL (reference sequence). The DNA for the CDR3 is TGTGCCAGCAGCCCGCGGGGACAGGGGGTGGGGGCCAACGTCCTGACTTTC. It specifies CASSPRGQGVGANVLTF.

The rearrangement uses TRBV20-1 and TRBJ1-1; no definite D call. This CDR3 spans 11 amino acids. Trimming removed 3 bases at V and 6 bases at J, with 8 bases between. In germline, CDR1 is DFQATT, CDR2 SNEGSKA (reference sequence). The CDR3, as DNA: TGCAGTGCTAGCGACTTCCCTGAAGCTTTCTTT. Translated: CSASDFPEAFF.

The count of this clone is one. The CDR3 spells CASPSGGAFRGYTF. DNA for the CDR3: TGTGCCAGCCCCTCCGGGGGGGCATTTAGGGGCTACACCTTC. V is TRBV5-4 and J is TRBJ1-2, with D maybe TRBD1 (6 bases). Germline V lookup: CDR1 SGHNT, CDR2 YYREEE (reference sequence). The germline V and J ends were trimmed by 7 bases and 8 bases, with 21 bases remaining between them. This CDR3 has 14 residues.

The rearrangement links TRBV2 to TRBJ1-1; maybe TRBD1 (6 bases). CDR1 and CDR2 from the germline V gene are SNHLY and FYNNEI. With 2 bases removed from V and 6 bases from J, the gap between germline ends came to 16 bases. The CDR3 totals 15 residues. The CDR3: CASSESWAQGPEAFF. CDR3 in DNA: TGTGCCAGCAGTGAAAGTTGGGCACAGGGTCCTGAAGCTTTCTTT.

This rearrangement joins TRBV2 to TRBJ1-6, with D maybe TRBD1 (5 bases). The CDR3 runs to 17 residues. Trimming took 4 bases from V and 6 from J, leaving 19 bases between them. The germline gives CDR1 SNHLY, CDR2 FYNNEI. This CDR3 reads CASSVPPLDSFNSPLHF. In DNA form, the CDR3 reads TGTGCCAGCAGTGTTCCTCCTCTCGACAGTTTTAATTCACCCCTCCACTTT.

The J gene is TRBJ1-4, the V gene TRBV30; D is ambiguous. The germline V and J ends were trimmed by 3 bases and 2 bases, with 10 bases remaining between them. Germline lookup yields CDR1 GTSNPN and CDR2 SVGIG (reference sequence). This CDR3 is 14 amino acids long. The CDR3 protein is CAWRIAGTNEKLFF. In DNA form, the CDR3 reads TGTGCCTGGAGGATCGCCGGGACTAATGAAAAACTGTTTTTT.

J is TRBJ1-1 and V is TRBV5-1; 9 positions match TRBD1. The CDR3 length is 12 residues. Germline V gene lookup returns CDR1 SGHRS and CDR2 YFSETQ. J was trimmed by 8 bases and V by 3 bases; bases with no gene match: 2. The CDR3 is CASSWGQGEAFF. Here the CDR3 DNA reads TGCGCCAGCAGCTGGGGACAGGGCGAAGCTTTCTTT.

The chain links TRBV9 to TRBJ2-3, with 8 bases that match TRBD2. The CDR3 spans 15 residues. The V gene end was trimmed by 4 bases and the J gene end by 3 bases; junction bases not matched to a gene: 7. Germline V gives CDR1 SGDLS, CDR2 YYNGEE. CDR3 DNA: TGTGCCAGCAGCCCGCGGGGGGCCGGGACAGATACGCAGTATTTT. This encodes CASSPRGAGTDTQYF. Full variable domain (outside the CDR3, taken from reference TRBV9 and TRBJ2-3): DSGVTQTPKHLITATGQRVTLRCSPRSGDLSVYWYQQSLDQGLQFLIQYYNGEERAKGNILERFSAQQFPDLHSELNLSSLELGDSALYFCASSPRGAGTDTQYFGPGTRLTVL.

The sample holds one count of this clone. The chain links TRBV29-1 to TRBJ2-5, with TRBD2 as a possible D gene (5 bases). The CDR3 spans 11 residues. Germline lookup yields CDR1 SQVTM and CDR2 ANQGSEA. V shed 3 bases and J shed 4 bases, with 6 bases lying between them. This chain's CDR3 is CSVERAETQYF. In DNA form, the CDR3 reads TGCAGCGTTGAGAGGGCAGAGACCCAGTACTTC.

The chain employs TRBV5-8 and TRBJ1-4; D perhaps matches TRBD1 (5 bases). The CDR3 has 13 amino acids. V shed 7 bases and J shed 5 bases, with 12 bases lying between them. The V gene's germline CDR1 is SGHTS and CDR2 YDEGEE. CDR3 residues: CASLLRVNEKLFF. CDR3 DNA: TGTGCCAGCCTTCTCAGGGTAAATGAAAAACTGTTTTTT.

The chain carries TRBV3-1 (or the pseudogene TRBV3-2) and TRBJ2-5; TRBD2 aligns across 9 bases. Germline CDR1 reads LGHDT; CDR2 reads YNNKEL (reference sequence). The CDR3 covers 17 residues. The V and J ends lost 1 base and 4 bases, in that order; junction bases with no gene match: 10. The CDR3 spells CASSQATAGGWGETQYF. For the CDR3, the DNA is TGTGCCAGCAGCCAAGCGACGGCGGGGGGGTGGGGAGAGACCCAGTACTTC.

The chain is built from TRBV7-3 and TRBJ2-2, with 7 positions matching TRBD1. The junction had 8 bases not matched to a gene; V was cut back by 1 base and J by 6 bases. Germline V gives CDR1 SGHTA, CDR2 FQGTGA. The CDR3 contains 16 residues. CDR3 in DNA: TGTGCCAGCAGCTTAAGAGGCAGGGGGATCGCCGGGGAGCTGTTTTTT. It translates to CASSLRGRGIAGELFF.

J is TRBJ2-5 and V is TRBV11-2, with D unclear. CDR3 size: 11 residues. Per germline, CDR1 SGHAT and CDR2 FQNNGV. With 4 bases removed from V and 5 bases from J, the gap between germline ends came to 5 bases. This CDR3 is CASSSFETQYF. DNA for the CDR3: TGTGCCAGCAGCTCGTTTGAGACCCAGTACTTC.

V usage is TRBV18 and J usage is TRBJ1-1; D unclear. Germline lookup yields CDR1 KGHSH and CDR2 LQKENI. The CDR3 sequence is 12 residues long. V gave up 4 bases and J gave up 5 bases, with 8 bases separating them. The CDR3 sequence is CASSHGVTEAFF. The CDR3 nucleotides are TGTGCCAGCTCACACGGGGTAACTGAAGCTTTCTTT.

The chain employs TRBV7-3 and TRBJ2-1; a weak D match, TRBD2 (6 bases). The CDR3 has 17 residues. The V end was cut by 3 bases, the J end by 6 bases, with 21 bases between. In germline, CDR1 is SGHTA, CDR2 FQGTGA. CDR3 sequence: CASSLNGLFLTSNEQFF. CDR3 in DNA: TGTGCCAGCAGCTTGAACGGACTATTCCTCACGAGCAATGAGCAGTTCTTC.

The V and J genes are TRBV7-9 and TRBJ1-2, with 7 bases lining up with TRBD1. Germline-derived CDR1 and CDR2 are SEHNR and FQNEAQ (reference sequence). The CDR3 is 16 residues long. Trimming cost V 0 bases and J 4 bases; bases outside gene matches: 8. The CDR3 protein is CASSLAGRQGFYGYTF. For the CDR3, the DNA is TGTGCCAGCAGCTTAGCGGGAAGACAGGGTTTCTATGGCTACACCTTC.

This CDR3 is CAWDRGSDYAYEQYF. In DNA form, the CDR3 reads TGTGCCTGGGACAGGGGCAGCGATTATGCCTACGAGCAGTACTTC. This rearrangement joins TRBV30 to TRBJ2-7; 8 bases fit TRBD1. Trimming took 5 bases from V and 2 from J; bases not matched to a gene: 11. This CDR3 contains 15 residues. Germline values: CDR1 GTSNPN, CDR2 SVGIG (reference sequence).

Turning to this clone: A junction boundary mismatches the germline segment, possibly from a read error. The genes are TRBV11-2 and TRBJ1-2; 9 nucleotides line up with TRBD1. CDR3 length equals 11 residues. The germline gives CDR1 SGHAT, CDR2 FQNNGV. DNA of the CDR3: TGTGCCAGCAGCTTAAGGGGGACAGGGATGTTC. This gives the protein CASSLRGTGMF.

The chain carries TRBV11-3 and TRBJ1-1; TRBD1 agrees at 9 bases. V was clipped by 5 bases and J by 3 bases; unmatched bases: 4. The length of the CDR3 is 14 residues. Per germline, CDR1 SGHNT and CDR2 YENEEA. The DNA for the CDR3 is TGTGCCAGCAGCCTCCGGGACAGGGACACTGAAGCTTTCTTT. Protein product: CASSLRDRDTEAFF.

This clone has just a few counts. The V call is TRBV10-3, the J call TRBJ1-4, with D maybe TRBD1 (5 bases). Germline CDR1 is ENHRY and CDR2 is SYGVKD. The CDR3 is made up of 13 amino acids. Trimming cost V 1 base and J 6 bases, with 6 bases left between them. In nucleotides, the CDR3 is TGTGCCATCAGTGAGTTCAGGGATGAAAAACTGTTTTTT. This translates into CAISEFRDEKLFF.

The chain joins TRBV6-6 to TRBJ2-7, with unresolved D. Germline-derived CDR1 and CDR2 are MNHNY and SVGAGI (reference sequence). Trimming took off 0 bases at V and 5 bases at J, with 5 bases between the two ends. The CDR3 consists of 12 residues. The CDR3 spells CASSYSSNEQYF. The DNA of the CDR3 is TGTGCCAGCAGTTACTCGAGTAACGAGCAGTACTTC.